Reported below is one T cell receptor (beta chain). Antigen unknown. This specimen belongs to a study of shared clonotypes between healthy human individuals. Findings of the study overall: Rarefaction analysis demonstrated incomplete sorted-subset sequencing notwithstanding large depth.

The method was immunoSEQ multiplex PCR; TCRdb's version includes in-frame clones alone and lacks a portion of them. This table has approximately 1.4 million clones, 95% to 99% appearing once. Germline V lookup: CDR1 SGHTA, CDR2 FQGTGA. The CDR3 extends over 17 amino acids. V was cut by 3 bases and J by 1 base, with 16 bases left in between. The rearrangement links TRBV7-3 to TRBJ1-5, with D tentatively TRBD1 (6 bases). This sequence was found in a man under 40 in good health. The sample was naive CD4+ T cells sorted from blood. Stated subset: CD45RA+ positively selected. The CDR3 here is CASSLTGGAGSNQPQHF. CDR3 DNA: TGTGCCAGCAGCTTGACTGGGGGGGCAGGGAGCAATCAGCCCCAGCATTTT. Full variable domain (rest looked up from reference TRBV7-3 and TRBJ1-5): GAGVSQTPSNKVTEKGKYVELRCDPISGHTALYWYRQSLGQGPEFLIYFQGTGAADDSGLPNDRFFAVRPEGSVSTLKIQRTERGDSAVYLCASSLTGGAGSNQPQHFGDGTRLSIL.